The 11 T cell receptor beta chains presented below share a single source sample, sequenced in a study of blood T cell repertoires in COVID-19. Sequenced by immunoSEQ multiplex PCR; TCRdb stores in-frame clones only, minus some. The data contain approximately 150,000 clones, about 77% of them singletons. The specimen was peripheral blood. Receptors were obtained from a man in his sixties with acute or convalescent COVID-19.

The J gene is TRBJ2-1, the V gene TRBV28; D remains ambiguous. Trimming took off 2 bases at V and 8 bases at J, with 10 bases between the two ends. Germline CDR1 is MDHEN and CDR2 is SYDVKM. CDR3 length equals 13 residues. The CDR3 sequence is CASSLPDQDEQFF. The CDR3 region has the DNA TGTGCCAGCAGTTTACCCGATCAGGATGAGCAGTTCTTC.

Of note for this clone: Other DNA sequences in the same sample also yield this CDR3. The chain uses TRBV7-7 and TRBJ2-5; no clear D gene. Germline V CDR1 and CDR2: SSHAT, FNYEAQ (reference sequence). The CDR3 loop spans 12 amino acids. The germline V and J ends were trimmed by 1 base and 4 bases, with 4 bases remaining between them. CDR3 DNA sequence: TGTGCCAGCAGCTTAGATAGAGAGACCCAGTACTTC. Translating it yields CASSLDRETQYF.

This sequence joins TRBV28 and TRBJ2-3; perhaps TRBD1 as D (6 bases). Germline V gives CDR1 MDHEN, CDR2 SYDVKM. The V end lost 6 bases, the J end lost 0 bases, and 16 bases lay between the germline ends. The CDR3 has 16 amino acids. This chain's CDR3 is CASRPDRSTSTDTQYF. CDR3 sequence (DNA): TGTGCCAGCAGACCGGACAGATCTACTAGCACAGATACGCAGTATTTT. Together with reference TRBV28 and TRBJ2-3, the CDR3 gives the full variable domain: DVKVTQSSRYLVKRTGEKVFLECVQDMDHENMFWYRQDPGLGLRLIYFSYDVKMKEKGDIPEGYSVSREKKERFSLILESASTNQTSMYLCASRPDRSTSTDTQYFGPGTRLTVL.

V and J are TRBV28 and TRBJ2-7; a weak D match, TRBD1 (5 bases). V gave up 5 bases and J gave up 6 bases, with 11 bases separating them. Germline V gene lookup returns CDR1 MDHEN and CDR2 SYDVKM. The CDR3 spans 12 residues. The CDR3 sequence is CASSVTVSEQYF. CDR3 DNA: TGTGCCAGCAGTGTGACAGTCTCCGAGCAGTACTTC. Full variable domain (remainder filled in from reference TRBV28 and TRBJ2-7): DVKVTQSSRYLVKRTGEKVFLECVQDMDHENMFWYRQDPGLGLRLIYFSYDVKMKEKGDIPEGYSVSREKKERFSLILESASTNQTSMYLCASSVTVSEQYFGPGTRLTVT.

V is TRBV5-4 and J is TRBJ2-6; 9 bases match TRBD1. V shed 3 bases and J 6 bases; nucleotides not matched to a gene: 10. The CDR3 runs 17 residues. Germline CDR1 reads SGHNT; CDR2 reads YYREEE (reference sequence). The CDR3 nucleotides read TGTGCCAGCAGCTCACTACAGGGGGCGCAAATGGCCAACGTCCTGACTTTC. Its translation: CASSSLQGAQMANVLTF.

The chain recombines TRBV2 with TRBJ1-2; D gene uncertain. The germline V gene encodes CDR1 SNHLY and CDR2 FYNNEI. This CDR3 has 13 amino acids. Deletions cut 6 bases from V and 4 bases from J, with 12 bases between. CDR3 in amino acids: CASRVETSYGYTF. CDR3 sequence (DNA): TGTGCCAGCAGGGTGGAGACCTCCTATGGCTACACCTTC.

This clone was seen just once. The chain recombines TRBV11-2 with TRBJ2-5; 15 positions agree with TRBD2. Germline V gives CDR1 SGHAT, CDR2 FQNNGV. V trimming: 1 base; J trimming: 1 base; junction bases outside the gene matches: 1. CDR3 length: 17 residues. The CDR3 coding sequence is TGTGCCAGCAGCTTAGGGGGACTAGCGGGAGGCCAAGAGACCCAGTACTTC. Translated: CASSLGGLAGGQETQYF.

The chain links TRBV18 to TRBJ1-6; 10 bases agree with TRBD1. Germline-derived CDR1 and CDR2 are KGHSH and LQKENI. The CDR3 length is 15 residues. V lost 4 bases and J lost 11; bases outside the gene matches: 8. As DNA, the CDR3 is TGTGCCAGCTCACTTCGGACAGGGGGGGAAACACCCCTCCACTTT. Translation gives CASSLRTGGETPLHF.

The V and J genes are TRBV3-1 (or the pseudogene TRBV3-2) and TRBJ2-7, with TRBD2 as a possible D gene (6 bases). CDR3 length: 13 amino acids. V was clipped by 4 bases and J by 5 bases, with 12 bases between them. The germline V gene encodes CDR1 LGHDT and CDR2 YNNKEL (reference sequence). DNA of the CDR3: TGTGCCAGCAGCCCGGACTACCAAGACGAGCAGTACTTC. This translates into CASSPDYQDEQYF.

The chain joins TRBV18 to TRBJ1-4; TRBD1 matches at 9 bases. V trimming: 0 bases; J trimming: 7 bases; junction bases outside the gene matches: 3. The CDR3 length is 15 residues. Germline V gives CDR1 KGHSH, CDR2 LQKENI. CDR3: CASSPPLTGGEKLFF. The CDR3 DNA follows: TGTGCCAGCTCACCACCGTTGACAGGGGGTGAAAAACTGTTTTTT.

Written as DNA, the CDR3 is TGTGCCACCAGTGATCGGGGGGAGACCCAGTACTTC. Amino acid sequence: CATSDRGETQYF. The rearrangement links TRBV24-1 to TRBJ2-5; possible D gene TRBD2, 6 bases. This CDR3 region has 12 residues. V lost 3 bases and J 5 bases, leaving 6 bases between the germline ends. The germline V gene has CDR1 KGHDR and CDR2 SFDVKD.